This TCR beta chain emerged from a study of shared clonotypes between healthy human individuals. The CDR3 runs 16 residues. The ends were cut back, 0 bases at V and 2 bases at J, with 11 bases in the middle. Germline V gene data show CDR1 as MGHRA and CDR2 as YSYEKL. Sequenced by immunoSEQ multiplex PCR; TCRdb stores in-frame clones only, minus some. Of about 2.3 million clones listed, 80% to 95% are singletons. The chain couples TRBV4-1 to TRBJ1-3; maybe TRBD1 (5 bases). The TCR was taken from a man aged 18 to 35 in good health. Some clones in this sample may be carry-over from other donors' samples. Sequenced input: naive CD4+ T cells from PBMCs. Subset in this sample: CD45RA+ positively selected. The CDR3 nucleotides read TGCGCCAGCAGCCAAGATAGCGGGGGAACTGGAAACACCATATATTTT. The encoded protein is CASSQDSGGTGNTIYF.